The 2 T cell receptor beta chains in this list originate from one sample, sequenced in a study of blood T cell repertoires in COVID-19. The data were produced by immunoSEQ multiplex PCR, yet TCRdb's version contains in-frame clones alone and is incomplete. Of under 250,000 clones in the sample, over 75% were seen once. Sequencing was done on a sample of PBMCs or T cells enriched from blood (not recorded which). The receptors here all came from a woman aged 55-70 years who had recovered from COVID-19.

This clone turned up a few times. The V gene is TRBV5-1, the J gene TRBJ1-5; TRBD1 is a possible D gene (6 bases). The V end was cut by 0 bases, the J end by 0 bases, with 10 bases between. The CDR3 sequence is 16 residues long. Germline lookup yields CDR1 SGHRS and CDR2 YFSETQ. The CDR3 is CASSLGGQISNQPQHF. Written as DNA, the CDR3 is TGCGCCAGCAGCTTGGGTGGACAGATTAGCAATCAGCCCCAGCATTTT.

The chain uses TRBV7-2 and TRBJ2-6; possibly TRBD2 for D (5 bases). Per germline, CDR1 SGHTA and CDR2 FQGNSA. Trimming left V 4 bases short and J 4 bases short, with 11 bases between. This CDR3 comprises 15 residues. CDR3 sequence (DNA): TGTGCCAGCAGCTCTCCGAGGAGGGGGGCCAACGTCCTGACTTTC. It encodes CASSSPRRGANVLTF.